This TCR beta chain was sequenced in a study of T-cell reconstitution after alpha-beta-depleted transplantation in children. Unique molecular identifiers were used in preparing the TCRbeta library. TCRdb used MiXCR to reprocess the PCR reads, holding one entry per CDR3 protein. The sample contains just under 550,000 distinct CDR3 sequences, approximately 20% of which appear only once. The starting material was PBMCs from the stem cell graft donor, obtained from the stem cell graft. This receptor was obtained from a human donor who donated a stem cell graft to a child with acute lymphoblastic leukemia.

The CDR3 protein is CASSQTGTRSYEQYF. In DNA form, the CDR3 reads TGCGCCAGCAGCCAAACCGGGACTAGGAGCTACGAGCAGTACTTC. V usage is TRBV4-1 and J usage is TRBJ2-7; TRBD2 aligns across 8 bases. There are 15 residues in the CDR3. Unmatched junction bases numbered 6, after V lost 2 bases and J lost 3 bases. Germline CDR1 and CDR2: MGHRA and YSYEKL.